This paragraph reports one T cell receptor (beta chain). The data derive from a study of blood T cell repertoires in COVID-19. Across the whole study: Sites in the United States, Italy and Spain provided acute and convalescent COVID-19 samples.

In the authors' workflow: Cell counts per sample came from amplifying reference gene primers. Assay: immunoSEQ multiplex PCR; the TCRdb copy retains only in-frame clones and omits some. V, J and clone size derive from that table, while D and trimming were established from the DNA sequence. The table lists about 190,000 clones, approximately 84% of them singletons. CDR1 LNHDA and CDR2 SQIVND come from the germline V gene (reference sequence). This CDR3 is built from 18 residues. V dropped 3 bases and J dropped 0; count of bases not matched to a gene: 11. The genes are TRBV19 and TRBJ1-5; 7 bases are shared with TRBD1. The TCR comes from a woman in her sixties or seventies with active or convalescent COVID-19. The sequencing input was peripheral blood. CDR3 protein: CASSIRDSGALSNQPQHF. CDR3 in DNA: TGTGCCAGTAGTATCAGGGACAGTGGGGCTCTTAGCAATCAGCCCCAGCATTTT.